This T cell receptor beta chain was observed in a study of blood T cell repertoires in COVID-19. Study at large: Specimens from acute and convalescent COVID-19 originated in the United States, Italy and Spain. Sample material is recorded as cDNA or gDNA derived from T cells, B-cell-depleted T cells, or PBMCs.

Original data processing: Estimates of nucleated cell counts were drawn from the amplification of reference gene primers. Sequencing used immunoSEQ multiplex PCR; TCRdb keeps in-frame clones, though not all of them. V, J and clone size are those of that table, while D and trimming were read from the DNA. Of around 75,000 clones listed, approximately 90% are singletons. With 5 bases removed from V and 6 bases from J, the gap between germline ends came to 8 bases. The CDR3 has 12 residues. Germline V gene sequence: CDR1 GTSNPN, CDR2 SVGIG (reference sequence). The sequenced sample consisted of peripheral blood. The TCR sequence derives from a human donor in a cohort sampled during active COVID-19. This chain links TRBV30 with TRBJ1-6; D is uncertain. The CDR3 loop reads CAWGESNSPLHF. CDR3 bases: TGTGCCTGGGGGGAGAGTAATTCACCCCTCCACTTT.